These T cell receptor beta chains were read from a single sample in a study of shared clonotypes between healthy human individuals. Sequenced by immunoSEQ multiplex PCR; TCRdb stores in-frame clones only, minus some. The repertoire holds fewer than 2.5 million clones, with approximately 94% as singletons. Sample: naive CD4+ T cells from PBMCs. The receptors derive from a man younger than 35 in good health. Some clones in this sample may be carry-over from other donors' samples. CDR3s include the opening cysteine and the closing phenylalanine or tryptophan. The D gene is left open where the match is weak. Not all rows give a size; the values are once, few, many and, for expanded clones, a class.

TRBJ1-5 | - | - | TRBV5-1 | TGCGCCAGCAGCTTGGAGGGGGGGAGTAGCAATCAGCCCCAGCATTTT | CASSLEGGSSNQPQHF
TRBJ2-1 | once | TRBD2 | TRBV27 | TGTGCCAGCAGGAACAGCGGGAGGGACAATGAGCAGTTCTTC | CASRNSGRDNEQFF
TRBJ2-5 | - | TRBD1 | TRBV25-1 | TGTGCCACCAGACAGGGAGACGGGTACGGTCAAGAGACCCAGTACTTC | CATRQGDGYGQETQYF
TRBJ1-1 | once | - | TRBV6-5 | TGTGCCAGCAGCTTAAGGGTGCCGCCGACTGAAGCTTTCTTT | CASSLRVPPTEAFF
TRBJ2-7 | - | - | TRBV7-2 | TGTGCCAGCAGTCTGACCGTCATATTAGGGACCTCCTCCTACGAGCAGTACTTC | CASSLTVILGTSSYEQYF
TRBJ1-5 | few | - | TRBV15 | TGTGCCACCAGCAGAGAACAGGGTAGCAATCAGCCCCAGCATTTT | CATSREQGSNQPQHF
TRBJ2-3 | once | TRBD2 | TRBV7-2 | TGTGCCAGCAGCTTAGTAGCGGGAGGAGGAACAGATACGCAGTATTTT | CASSLVAGGGTDTQYF
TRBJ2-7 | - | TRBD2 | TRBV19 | TGTGCCAGTAGTATAGCCGGTAGCGGGCGAATCTCCCTCGAGCAGTACTTC | CASSIAGSGRISLEQYF
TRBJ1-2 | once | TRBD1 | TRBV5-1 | TGCGCCAGCAGCTCATTAGGACAGGGCCCCTATGGCTACACCTTC | CASSSLGQGPYGYTF
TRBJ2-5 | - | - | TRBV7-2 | TGTGCCAGCAGCTTAATCGAAGAGACCCAGTACTTC | CASSLIEETQYF
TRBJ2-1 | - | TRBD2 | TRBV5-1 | TGCGCCAGCAGCTTGGCCGCGGGAGGCTCCTACAATGAGCAGTTCTTC | CASSLAAGGSYNEQFF
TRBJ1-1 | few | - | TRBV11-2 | TGTGCCAGCACTAGACAGGCGAACACTGAAGCTTTCTTT | CASTRQANTEAFF
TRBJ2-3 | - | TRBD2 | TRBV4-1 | TGCGCCAGCAGCCAAGAAGCGGGGAGTACAGATACGCAGTATTTT | CASSQEAGSTDTQYF
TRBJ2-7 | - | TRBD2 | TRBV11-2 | TGTGCCAGCAGCGCAGGACTAGCGGGACCTTACGAGCAGTACTTC | CASSAGLAGPYEQYF
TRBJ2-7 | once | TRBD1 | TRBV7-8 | TGTGCCAGCAGCTTGCGACAGGGGAGGTACGAGCAGTACTTC | CASSLRQGRYEQYF
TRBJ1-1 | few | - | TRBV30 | TGTGCCTGGAGTGTACGACACACTGAAGCTTTCTTT | CAWSVRHTEAFF
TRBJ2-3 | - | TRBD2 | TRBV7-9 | TGTGCCAGCAGCTTAGCCGTTGCTAGCGGGAGTTTTACGCAGTATTTT | CASSLAVASGSFTQYF
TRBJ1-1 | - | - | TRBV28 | TGTGCCAGCAGTGGGACCTTCTTGAACACTGAAGCTTTCTTT | CASSGTFLNTEAFF
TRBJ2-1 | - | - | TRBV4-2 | TGTGCCAGCAGCCAAGGAGGGTACAATGAGCAGTTCTTC | CASSQGGYNEQFF
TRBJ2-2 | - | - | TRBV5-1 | TGCGCCAGCAGCTTGGGGCTCGGGCCGAACACCGGGGAGCTGTTTTTT | CASSLGLGPNTGELFF
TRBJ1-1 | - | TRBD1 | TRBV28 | TGTGCCAGCAGGCCAGCGGGACAGGGGGTTGAAGCTTTCTTT | CASRPAGQGVEAFF
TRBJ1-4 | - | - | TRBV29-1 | TGCAGCGTACAGGGTCCAACTAATGAAAAACTGTTTTTT | CSVQGPTNEKLFF
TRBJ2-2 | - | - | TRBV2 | TGTGCCAGCAGTGGCCAGGTGATCGGGGAGCTGTTTTTT | CASSGQVIGELFF
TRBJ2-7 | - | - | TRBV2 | TGTGCCAGCAGTCCTAACAGCTACGAGCAGTACTTC | CASSPNSYEQYF
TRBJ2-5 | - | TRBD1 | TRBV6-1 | TGTGCCAGCAGAGAGAGTTGGGGACAGCAAGAGACCCAGTACTTC | CASRESWGQQETQYF
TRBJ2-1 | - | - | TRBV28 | TGTGCCAGCAGTCACCTCAACTACAATGAGCAGTTCTTC | CASSHLNYNEQFF
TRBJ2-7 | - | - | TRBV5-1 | TGCGCCAGCAGCTTTGACGGCAGCTCCTACGAGCAGTACTTC | CASSFDGSSYEQYF
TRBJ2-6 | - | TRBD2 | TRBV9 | TGTGCCAGCAGCGTAGCTGGGGGGGTCAACTCTGGGGCCAACGTCCTGACTTTC | CASSVAGGVNSGANVLTF
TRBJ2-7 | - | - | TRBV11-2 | TGTGCCAGCAGCTTAGAACGCTTCGAGCAGTACTTC | CASSLERFEQYF
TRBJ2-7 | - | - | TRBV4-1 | TGCGCCAGCAGCCAAGTCCTAGGTGGGCCCTACGAGCAGTACTTC | CASSQVLGGPYEQYF
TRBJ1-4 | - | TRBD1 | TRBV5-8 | TGTGCCAGCAACAATAACCGGGACAGAATGACAGGTTATGAAAAACTGTTTTTT | CASNNNRDRMTGYEKLFF
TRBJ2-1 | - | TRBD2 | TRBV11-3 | TGTGCCAGCAGCTTAGGCGGGAGTATCGATGAGCAGTTCTTC | CASSLGGSIDEQFF
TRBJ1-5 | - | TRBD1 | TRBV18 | TGTGCCAGCTCACCTCAAGGACAGGGGGGCAATCAGCCCCAGCATTTT | CASSPQGQGGNQPQHF
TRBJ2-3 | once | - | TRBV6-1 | TGTGCCAGCAGTGGGCCGGGTGAGGGGACAGATACGCAGTATTTT | CASSGPGEGTDTQYF
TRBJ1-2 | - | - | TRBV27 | TGTGCCAGCAGTTTAGGTCAGGGAGGGGGCTACACCTTC | CASSLGQGGGYTF
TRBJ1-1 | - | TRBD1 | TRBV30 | TGTGCCTGGGATGAACTCGGACAGGGGAGGGGTGAAGCTTTCTTT | CAWDELGQGRGEAFF
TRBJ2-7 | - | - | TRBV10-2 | TGCGCCAGCAGTGCTGGGTCCTCCTACGAGCAGTACTTC | CASSAGSSYEQYF
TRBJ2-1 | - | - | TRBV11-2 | TGTGCCAGCTCGCGGGGCTCCTACAATGAGCAGTTCTTC | CASSRGSYNEQFF
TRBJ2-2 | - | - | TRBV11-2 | TGTGCCAGCAGCTTAGTCGCCCTCGGGGGGGAGCTGTTTTTT | CASSLVALGGELFF
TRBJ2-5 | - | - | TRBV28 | TGTGCCAGCAGTGGACAAGAGACCCAGTACTTC | CASSGQETQYF
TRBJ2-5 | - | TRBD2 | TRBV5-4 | TGTGCCAGCAGCCAGACTAGCGGGCTGCAAGAGACCCAGTACTTC | CASSQTSGLQETQYF
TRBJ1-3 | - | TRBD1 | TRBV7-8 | TGTGCCAGCAGCTTAGGGACAGGTGCCTCTGGAAACACCATATATTTT | CASSLGTGASGNTIYF
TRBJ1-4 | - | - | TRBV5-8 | TGTGCCAGCAGCTTCTTCGGGACTGCCAATGAAAAACTGTTTTTT | CASSFFGTANEKLFF
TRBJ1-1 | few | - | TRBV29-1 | TGCAGCGTGCTCGGACACTCGAACACTGAAGCTTTCTTT | CSVLGHSNTEAFF
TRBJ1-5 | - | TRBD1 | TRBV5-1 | TGCGCCAGCAGACCCGGGACAGGGGACAATCAGCCCCAGCATTTT | CASRPGTGDNQPQHF
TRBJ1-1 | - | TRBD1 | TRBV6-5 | TGTGCCAGCAGCTCTAGGACAGGGGGAGGCACTGAAGCTTTCTTT | CASSSRTGGGTEAFF
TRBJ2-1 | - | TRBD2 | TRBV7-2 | TGTGCCAGCAGACCCCGACTAGCGGGCTCCTACAATGAGCAGTTCTTC | CASRPRLAGSYNEQFF
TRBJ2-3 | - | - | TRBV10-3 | TGTGCCATCAGTGAATTACGGATCCTTACCGATACGCAGTATTTT | CAISELRILTDTQYF
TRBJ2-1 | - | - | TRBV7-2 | TGTGCCAGCAGCTTTGGGGGGAGCTCCTACAATGAGCAGTTCTTC | CASSFGGSSYNEQFF
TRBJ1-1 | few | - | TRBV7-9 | TGTGCCAGCAGGGAGGAACGAGTGGTCACTGAAGCTTTCTTT | CASREERVVTEAFF
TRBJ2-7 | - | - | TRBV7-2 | TGTGCCAGCAGCTTAATGGGGGGTACCTACGAGCAGTACTTC | CASSLMGGTYEQYF
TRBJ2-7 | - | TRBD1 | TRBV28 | TGTGCCAGCACCTCGAGGGGGCAGGCGTCCTACGAGCAGTACTTC | CASTSRGQASYEQYF
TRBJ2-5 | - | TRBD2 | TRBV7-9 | TGTGCCAGCAGCTCGAGGAGCGGGAGTCGAGGAGAGACCCAGTACTTC | CASSSRSGSRGETQYF
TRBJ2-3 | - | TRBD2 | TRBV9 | TGTGCCAGCAGCGCCGGACTAGCGGGAGTTACAGATACGCAGTATTTT | CASSAGLAGVTDTQYF
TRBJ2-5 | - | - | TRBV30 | TGTGCCTGGAGTAGAGGGGGGGGGTTAGAGACCCAGTACTTC | CAWSRGGGLETQYF
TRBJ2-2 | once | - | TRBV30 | TGTCTCAGGGGCCGTCGGTACACCGGGGAGCTGTTTTTT | CLRGRRYTGELFF
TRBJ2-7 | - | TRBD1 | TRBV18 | TGTGCCAGCTCACTTCAGGGGGTCGAGCAGCAGTACTTC | CASSLQGVEQQYF
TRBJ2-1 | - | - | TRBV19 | TGTGCCAGTAGTATTGGCTACAATGAGCAGTTCTTC | CASSIGYNEQFF
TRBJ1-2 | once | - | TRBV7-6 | TGTGCCAGCAGCTTAGACAGCAGATCTTATGGCTACACCTTC | CASSLDSRSYGYTF